The rows below give T cell receptor beta chains drawn from one sample of a study of T-cell reconstitution after alpha-beta-depleted transplantation in children. Each CDR3 protein is one row after TCRdb ran MiXCR on the PCR reads. Of about 600,000 distinct CDR3 sequences in the sample, roughly 24% were seen once. The material was PBMCs, mostly from graft donor cells, obtained 360 days after TCRalphabeta/CD19-depleted stem cell transplant. The source of these receptors is a boy in the first two years of life who had a stem cell transplant for acute myeloid leukemia, so the T cells may come from the graft donor. CDR3s include the opening cysteine and the closing phenylalanine or tryptophan. D genes are given only for firm matches. Not every row has a clone size; where given, it reads once, few, many or a size class.

D	size	J	V	DNA	CDR3
NA	few	TRBJ2-5	TRBV12-3/TRBV12-4	TGTGCCAGCACTAAGGGAGTCGGGAAAGAGACCCAGTACTTC	CASTKGVGKETQYF
NA	NA	TRBJ2-3	TRBV4-2	TGTGCCAGCAGCCAAGATCGATCGGGCTATACGCAGTATTTT	CASSQDRSGYTQYF
TRBD2	few	TRBJ2-1	TRBV20-1	TGCAGTGCTAGGTGGGGACTAGCGGGGGGTTCTTATGAGCAGTTCTTC	CSARWGLAGGSYEQFF
NA	NA	TRBJ1-5	TRBV9	TGTGCCAGCAGCGTAGGGTGGGGGAGGAATCAGCCCCAGCATTTT	CASSVGWGRNQPQHF
TRBD1	few	TRBJ2-5	TRBV6-1	TGTGCCAGCAGTGAGATTCGAGGGACAGGTCAAGAGACCCAGTACTTC	CASSEIRGTGQETQYF
TRBD1	NA	TRBJ1-4	TRBV10-2	TGCGCCAGCAGTGGGGGACAGGGCAACGAAAAACTGTTTTTT	CASSGGQGNEKLFF
TRBD2	once	TRBJ2-3	TRBV6-1	TGTGCCAGCAGTGTAGCTGGGGGGACTATCACAGATACGCAGTATTTT	CASSVAGGTITDTQYF
TRBD2	few	TRBJ2-1	TRBV2	TGTGCCAGCAGACGACTAGCGGGGGCGGTTGAGCAGTTCTTC	CASRRLAGAVEQFF
TRBD1	many	TRBJ2-1	TRBV6-1	TGTGCCAGCAGTACAGGGACAGGGGTCGTGGAGCAGTTCTTC	CASSTGTGVVEQFF
TRBD2	NA	TRBJ2-1	TRBV4-3	TGCGCCAGCAGCCAAGAGGCGGGGATAGCGGGCCCCAGGCCCGGTGAGCAGTTCTTC	CASSQEAGIAGPRPGEQFF
NA	NA	TRBJ1-5	TRBV28	TGTGCCAGCAGCAAACAGTCCTATAGCAATCAGCCCCAGCATTTT	CASSKQSYSNQPQHF
NA	NA	TRBJ2-4	TRBV21-1	TGTGCCAGCAGCAATTCAGGGGCGATGGACATTCAGTACTTC	CASSNSGAMDIQYF
NA	few	TRBJ1-2	TRBV30	TGTGCCTGGGCCAATCGACGGAATAACTATGGCTACACCTTC	CAWANRRNNYGYTF
TRBD1	few	TRBJ1-2	TRBV6-5	TGTGCCAGCAGTTACCGAGGGGGCGACTATGGCTACACCTTC	CASSYRGGDYGYTF
NA	many	TRBJ2-7	TRBV4-3	TGCGCCAGCAGCCAGTTCGTCTCCTACGAGCAGTACTTC	CASSQFVSYEQYF
NA	NA	TRBJ2-1	TRBV25-1	TGTGCCAGCAGACCCCGAGGTGGGTCCTATGGCAATGAGCAGTTCTTC	CASRPRGGSYGNEQFF
TRBD2	NA	TRBJ2-1	TRBV7-2	TGTGCCAGCAGCTTACTCGAACAGCGGGGGTACAATGAGCAGTTCTTC	CASSLLEQRGYNEQFF
TRBD2	NA	TRBJ2-1	TRBV13	TGTGCCAGCAGTTCAAATCTAGCGGGTGAGCAGTTCTTC	CASSSNLAGEQFF
NA	NA	TRBJ2-1	TRBV4-3	TGCGCCAGCAGCCAAGATCACGCCGGACTGAACAATGAGCAGTTCTTC	CASSQDHAGLNNEQFF
NA	NA	TRBJ2-1	TRBV5-1	TGCGCCAGCAGCTTGGTCGCGGGGACTTCCTACAATGAGCAGTTCTTC	CASSLVAGTSYNEQFF
NA	NA	TRBJ1-4	TRBV6-5	TGTGCCAGCAGTTATAGGGTAGCTAATGAAAAACTGTTTTTT	CASSYRVANEKLFF
NA	once	TRBJ2-1	TRBV4-3	TGCGCCAGCAGACGGAGGACGCAGATAGTCAATGAGCAGTTCTTC	CASRRRTQIVNEQFF
TRBD2	few	TRBJ2-1	TRBV20-1	TGCAGTGCTAGTCCCCTAGCGGGGGACTTCTCCTACAATGAGCAGTTCTTC	CSASPLAGDFSYNEQFF